The rows below give T cell receptor beta chains drawn from one sample of a study of cytomegalovirus exposure and HLA in healthy donors. Clones were read by immunoSEQ multiplex PCR, and TCRdb kept only the in-frame ones, dropping some. The sample yields some 76,000 clones, 85% to 95% seen once. The sample consisted of PBMCs. Receptors originate from a woman aged 18-35 years in good health and CMV-seronegative. Both conserved end residues are part of each CDR3. The D gene is left open where the match is weak. Clone size is stated in some rows and not others, as once, few, many or a class when expanded.

>TRBJ1-2|-|-|TRBV6-5
TGTGCCAGCAGTTACGGCGGCACTAACTATGGCTACACCTTC
CASSYGGTNYGYTF
>TRBJ2-5|TRBD2|-|TRBV7-8
TGTGCCAGCAGCTTGGGAGGACTAGTGGAAGAGACCCAGTACTTC
CASSLGGLVEETQYF
>TRBJ2-1|-|-|TRBV7-7
TGTGCCAGCAGCTTTAGGAAAGGGGACTATGAGCAGTTCTTC
CASSFRKGDYEQFF
>TRBJ1-5|-|-|TRBV27
TGTGCCAGCAGTTTCTCAGGGGGCAATCAGCCCCAGCATTTT
CASSFSGGNQPQHF
>TRBJ2-3|-|-|TRBV6-6
TGTGCCAGCAGTCGGGACTCCACAGATACGCAGTATTTT
CASSRDSTDTQYF
>TRBJ2-2|-|-|TRBV2
TGTGCCAGCAGTGGTCTAAGCCCTAGGAACACCGGGGAGCTGTTTTTT
CASSGLSPRNTGELFF
>TRBJ2-6|-|-|TRBV2
TGTGCCAGCGACAGTAGGGACTCTGGGGCCAACGTCCTGACTTTC
CASDSRDSGANVLTF
>TRBJ2-7|-|-|TRBV9
TGTGCCAGCAGCGTAGCGGGAGCGGACTACGAGCAGTACTTC
CASSVAGADYEQYF
>TRBJ2-2|-|-|TRBV27
TGTGCCAGCAGTTTAATGGGACAACACACCGGGGAGCTGTTTTTT
CASSLMGQHTGELFF
>TRBJ2-1|-|-|TRBV2
TGTGCCAGCCTAACTTACAATGAGCAGTTCTTC
CASLTYNEQFF
>TRBJ2-7|TRBD2|-|TRBV7-3
TGTGCCAGCAGTTTAGGAACGGGAGGGCCAGGAGAGCAGTACTTC
CASSLGTGGPGEQYF
>TRBJ2-1|-|-|TRBV10-3
TGTGCCAGTAACAGAGAAGACAATGAGCAGTTCTTC
CASNREDNEQFF
>TRBJ1-5|-|-|TRBV7-2
TGTGCCAGCAGCGTCGTACGGGGCAATCAGCCCCAGCATTTT
CASSVVRGNQPQHF
>TRBJ2-5|-|-|TRBV7-9
TGTGCCAGCAGGATACAGGGCCGAGAGACCCAGTACTTC
CASRIQGRETQYF
>TRBJ2-5|-|-|TRBV7-2
TGTGCCAGCAGTCCTCAGGGGTCCACCAAAGAGACCCAGTACTTC
CASSPQGSTKETQYF
>TRBJ2-3|-|-|TRBV9
TGTGCCAGCAGCGTAAGTAGCGGAGTCACAGATACGCAGTATTTT
CASSVSSGVTDTQYF
>TRBJ1-6|-|-|TRBV19
TGTGCCAGTAGGACCCTAGGGGGTTTGACACCCCTCCACTTT
CASRTLGGLTPLHF
>TRBJ2-2|-|-|TRBV15
TGTGCCACCAGCAGAGACGGCGGAGAAAACACCGGGGAGCTGTTTTTT
CATSRDGGENTGELFF
>TRBJ1-4|-|-|TRBV7-8
TGTGCCAGCAGCTCTGATGACAGCACTAATGAAAAACTGTTTTTT
CASSSDDSTNEKLFF
>TRBJ2-5|TRBD2|-|TRBV19
TGTGCCAGTAGTCAGGGAGGGACTCCAGAGACCCAGTACTTC
CASSQGGTPETQYF
>TRBJ2-5|TRBD1|-|TRBV4-1
TGCGCCAGCAGCCATCGGACAGGGGAAGAGACCCAGTACTTC
CASSHRTGEETQYF
>TRBJ2-6|-|-|TRBV9
TGTGCCAGCAGCGCCGGGGGGGCCAACGTCCTGACTTTC
CASSAGGANVLTF
>TRBJ2-7|TRBD2|once|TRBV2
TGTGCCAGCAGCTGGCGGGAGCTCTACTACGAGCAGTACTTC
CASSWRELYYEQYF
>TRBJ2-2|TRBD2|once|TRBV5-1
TGCGCCAGCAGCTTGTGGCATAGGGAGGGTCCCGGGGAGCTGTTTTTT
CASSLWHREGPGELFF